The source of this TCR beta chain is a study of CD8 T cells in ankylosing spondylitis. Notes on the study in general: In ankylosing spondylitis patients, matched synovial fluid reportedly showed significant enrichment of disease-linked clones. Within ankylosing spondylitis blood, a TCR beta motif made up of under 10 highly homologous variants appeared to be characteristic.

This clonotype has ten or more counts. Its cognate antigen is unknown. The CDR3 spans 16 residues. In germline, CDR1 is SGHTA, CDR2 FQGTGA. Trimming pared 1 base from V and 3 bases from J, leaving 15 bases between. TCRdb re-called the 5' RACE reads through MiXCR, storing one row per CDR3 protein. The sample lists roughly 150,000 distinct CDR3 sequences, just under 7.5% occurring once. Source material: blood, either unsorted or a sorted T cell fraction (not recorded which). The gene calls are TRBV7-3 and TRBJ1-1; the D is unclear. This TCR came from a female donor with ankylosing spondylitis or in good health (not recorded which). The CDR3 is CASSLNLRPKDTEAFF. The CDR3 DNA sequence: TGTGCCAGCAGCTTAAACCTGAGACCCAAGGACACTGAAGCTTTCTTT.